This is a list of T cell receptor beta chains from one sample in a study of OX40 agonist ivuxolimab in advanced cancers. Using immunoSEQ multiplex PCR, the repertoire was profiled, and TCRdb retains in-frame clones only, with some absent. The table lists approximately 60,000 clones, approximately 89% of them singletons. Source: CD4+ or CD8+ T cells sorted from blood, taken in a trial of the OX40 agonist ivuxolimab. The source is an adult with an advanced solid tumor such as melanoma, head and neck, liver or kidney cancer. Both conserved end residues are part of each CDR3. D genes are given only for firm matches. Some rows mark clone size as missing; the rest say once, few, many or name a class of expanded clone.

CDR3aa	CDR3nt	abundance	v_gene	j_gene	d_gene
CASSALGLAIYEQYF	TGTGCCAGCAGTGCGCTCGGTCTAGCGATCTACGAGCAGTACTTC	NA	TRBV25-1	TRBJ2-7	NA
CAWRGEADEKLFF	TGTGCCTGGAGGGGGGAGGCGGACGAAAAACTGTTTTTT	NA	TRBV30	TRBJ1-4	NA
CAISESDQHLSTDTQYF	TGTGCCATCAGTGAGTCCGACCAGCACCTTAGCACAGATACGCAGTATTTT	NA	TRBV10-3	TRBJ2-3	NA
CASMEGNTGQPQHF	TGTGCCAGCATGGAGGGGAACACAGGTCAGCCCCAGCATTTT	NA	TRBV25-1	TRBJ1-5	NA
CASSFGGGGLHF	TGTGCCAGCAGCTTCGGTGGGGGGGGACTCCACTTT	NA	TRBV11-2	TRBJ1-6	NA
CASSKGQTSSYEQYF	TGCGCCAGCAGCAAGGGACAGACCAGCTCCTACGAGCAGTACTTC	NA	TRBV5-1	TRBJ2-7	TRBD1
CASSLLADGIYEQYF	TGTGCCAGCAGCTTATTGGCGGACGGGATTTACGAGCAGTACTTC	NA	TRBV7-2	TRBJ2-7	NA
CASSNLGEAFF	TGTGCCAGCAGCAACCTCGGAGAAGCTTTCTTT	NA	TRBV6-6	TRBJ1-1	NA
CASSSTGMGQPQHF	TGTGCCAGCAGCTCGACAGGCATGGGGCAGCCCCAGCATTTT	NA	TRBV7-6	TRBJ1-5	NA
CASSSRGGENTGELFF	TGTGCCAGCAGCTCCCGCGGGGGGGAGAACACCGGGGAGCTGTTTTTT	NA	TRBV11-2	TRBJ2-2	TRBD2
CASSAYGYTF	TGTGCCAGCAGCGCCTATGGCTACACCTTC	once	TRBV28	TRBJ1-2	NA
CAISDRGRAYNEQFF	TGTGCCATCAGTGATAGGGGTAGGGCCTACAATGAGCAGTTCTTC	NA	TRBV10-3	TRBJ2-1	NA
CASKTSLGGGLVTDTQYF	TGTGCCAGCAAGACGAGTTTGGGCGGGGGCCTCGTCACAGATACGCAGTATTTT	NA	TRBV2	TRBJ2-3	NA
CASSEDRDQPQHF	TGTGCCAGCAGCGAGGACCGAGATCAGCCCCAGCATTTT	NA	TRBV2	TRBJ1-5	NA
CASSHGTSGDEQYF	TGTGCTAGCAGCCACGGCACTAGCGGGGACGAGCAGTACTTC	NA	TRBV7-7	TRBJ2-7	TRBD2
CASSLEETQYF	TGTGCCAGCAGTCTCGAAGAGACCCAGTACTTC	NA	TRBV28	TRBJ2-5	NA
CASSLRGQDRTYGYTF	TGTGCCAGCAGTTTGCGGGGACAGGACCGAACCTATGGCTACACCTTC	NA	TRBV5-6	TRBJ1-2	TRBD1
CASSRGVEKLFF	TGTGCCAGCAGCCGGGGCGTGGAAAAACTGTTTTTT	NA	TRBV5-6	TRBJ1-4	NA
CATSAHQGVVGQPQHF	TGTGCCACCAGCGCCCATCAGGGGGTAGTAGGTCAGCCCCAGCATTTT	NA	TRBV15	TRBJ1-5	TRBD1
CAIRREGSEPQHF	TGTGCCATTCGCCGGGAGGGAAGTGAGCCCCAGCATTTT	once	TRBV6-6	TRBJ1-5	NA
CASSYESEAFF	TGTGCCAGCAGTTATGAATCTGAAGCTTTCTTT	NA	TRBV6-5	TRBJ1-1	NA
CASSRDTSYEQYF	TGTGCCAGCAGCCGGGACACTTCCTACGAGCAGTACTTC	NA	TRBV5-4	TRBJ2-7	NA
CASSSREYNEQFF	TGTGCCAGCAGCTCCCGGGAGTACAATGAGCAGTTCTTC	NA	TRBV7-8	TRBJ2-1	NA
CASSQVAGYGYTF	TGCGCCAGCAGCCAAGTGGCAGGTTATGGCTACACCTTC	NA	TRBV4-1	TRBJ1-2	NA
CASSSLQGYTGELFF	TGTGCCAGCAGCTCTCTACAGGGTTACACCGGGGAGCTGTTTTTT	NA	TRBV7-9	TRBJ2-2	NA
CASSLGWGSNQPQHF	TGTGCCAGCAGCTTGGGTTGGGGAAGCAATCAGCCCCAGCATTTT	NA	TRBV5-5	TRBJ1-5	NA
CASSLETGANEQFF	TGTGCTAGCAGCTTAGAGACAGGGGCGAATGAGCAGTTCTTC	NA	TRBV7-7	TRBJ2-1	TRBD1
CASSLEQISYEQYF	TGTGCCAGCAGCTTAGAACAGATCTCCTACGAGCAGTACTTC	NA	TRBV11-2	TRBJ2-7	NA
CASNKYYEQYF	TGTGCCAGCAATAAATACTACGAGCAGTACTTC	NA	TRBV28	TRBJ2-7	NA
CSVDRASYNEQFF	TGCAGCGTTGATCGGGCATCCTACAATGAGCAGTTCTTC	NA	TRBV29-1	TRBJ2-1	NA
CASSATYSYQPQHF	TGTGCCAGCAGTGCGACTTACAGTTATCAGCCCCAGCATTTT	once	TRBV2	TRBJ1-5	NA
CASSLDSYYEQYF	TGCGCCAGCAGCTTGGACAGCTACTACGAGCAGTACTTC	NA	TRBV5-1	TRBJ2-7	NA
CASSGRDKSHIDSPLHF	TGTGCCAGCAGTGGACGGGACAAGTCCCATATAGATTCACCCCTCCACTTT	NA	TRBV6-1	TRBJ1-6	NA
CASSPLLGGHSYNEQFF	TGTGCCAGCAGCCCCCTCCTGGGCGGGCACTCCTACAATGAGCAGTTCTTC	few	TRBV5-6	TRBJ2-1	NA
CAWSVADPREKLFF	TGTGCCTGGAGTGTGGCAGACCCCAGGGAAAAACTGTTTTTT	NA	TRBV30	TRBJ1-4	NA
CASRDRRGNEKLFF	TGTGCCAGCAGGGACAGGCGGGGGAATGAAAAACTGTTTTTT	NA	TRBV6-1	TRBJ1-4	TRBD1
CASSYRRTGQNSPLHF	TGTGCCAGCAGTTACCGTCGGACAGGGCAAAATTCACCCCTCCACTTT	NA	TRBV6-5	TRBJ1-6	TRBD1
CSASGLAGENEQFF	TGCAGCGCCTCGGGACTAGCGGGAGAGAATGAGCAGTTCTTC	NA	TRBV29-1	TRBJ2-1	TRBD2
CASSRLGELFF	TGTGCCAGCAGCCGGCTCGGGGAGCTGTTTTTT	NA	TRBV9	TRBJ2-2	NA
CASSLDNPGGTKQYF	TGCGCCAGCAGCTTGGATAATCCGGGAGGTACGAAGCAGTACTTC	once	TRBV5-1	TRBJ2-7	TRBD2
CASGQGRNTGELFF	TGTGCCAGTGGACAGGGTAGGAACACCGGGGAGCTGTTTTTT	NA	TRBV2	TRBJ2-2	TRBD1
CASSPRDRESQLFF	TGTGCCAGCAGCCCCCGGGACAGGGAATCACAACTGTTTTTT	NA	TRBV5-6	TRBJ1-4	TRBD1
CASSPKYRTGDYEQYF	TGTGCCAGCAGCCCTAAATACCGAACAGGGGACTACGAGCAGTACTTC	NA	TRBV14	TRBJ2-7	TRBD1
CASNPGGGETQYF	TGTGCCAGCAACCCCGGGGGCGGGGAGACCCAGTACTTC	NA	TRBV11-1	TRBJ2-5	NA
CASSGRDRSSGANVLTF	TGTGCCAGCAGTGGCCGGGACAGGTCGTCTGGGGCCAACGTCCTGACTTTC	NA	TRBV28	TRBJ2-6	TRBD1
CASSLGGSGAEAFF	TGTGCCAGCAGCTTGGGGGGGTCTGGCGCTGAAGCTTTCTTT	NA	TRBV5-5	TRBJ1-1	NA
CASSGLTANTEAFF	TGCGCCAGCAGCGGACTAACAGCGAACACTGAAGCTTTCTTT	NA	TRBV5-1	TRBJ1-1	NA